This T cell receptor beta chain is from a study of blood T cell repertoires in COVID-19. Study overall: Acute and convalescent COVID-19 samples came from the United States, Italy and Spain.

Original analysis: Scientists estimated how many nucleated cells there were by amplifying reference gene primers. Using immunoSEQ multiplex PCR, the repertoire was profiled, and TCRdb retains in-frame clones only, with some absent. V and J calls plus clone size are reproduced from that table; the DNA served to infer D and trimming. The sample has hundreds of thousands of clones, 83% seen once. The Seattle site enrolled patients during active infection and followed them longitudinally. The CDR3 is 14 residues long. Germline loops: CDR1 MDHEN, CDR2 SYDVKM. Between the trimmed V and J ends, which lost 6 bases and 3 bases, there was a span of 12 bases.

This TCR derives from a woman younger than 45 with COVID-19, enrolled during active disease. Sequenced material: peripheral blood. V is TRBV28 and J is TRBJ1-5; the D gene is possibly TRBD1 (6 bases). CDR3 coding DNA: TGTGCCAGCAGAGGGGGGGGGTCCAATCAGCCCCAGCATTTT. Its protein product is CASRGGGSNQPQHF. The full variable domain, rest sourced from reference TRBV28 and TRBJ1-5, is DVKVTQSSRYLVKRTGEKVFLECVQDMDHENMFWYRQDPGLGLRLIYFSYDVKMKEKGDIPEGYSVSREKKERFSLILESASTNQTSMYLCASRGGGSNQPQHFGDGTRLSIL.